This T cell receptor beta chain was profiled in a study of cytomegalovirus exposure and HLA in healthy donors. Overall study findings and caveats: Differences between HLA loci emerged in a later analysis of TCR association rates, with DRB1 most and HLA-C fewest.

Regarding this clone: Antigen specificity is unknown.

This PCR relied on a set of 60 Vbeta primers and 13 Jbeta primers. TCRdb's copy holds only in-frame clones and misses some; the assay was immunoSEQ multiplex PCR. The table lists 140,000 or so clones. Germline V CDR1 and CDR2: LNHNV, YYDKDF (reference sequence). Germline trimming cut 4 bases from V and 7 bases from J; bases unmatched to any gene: 4. The CDR3 runs to 14 residues. Sequencing input: PBMCs. V is TRBV15 and J is TRBJ2-1, with 10 bases that match TRBD1. This receptor was taken from a male donor in good health and CMV-seronegative. CDR3 region: CATSTPGQGNEQFF. The CDR3 region has the DNA TGTGCCACCAGCACACCGGGACAGGGGAATGAGCAGTTCTTC.